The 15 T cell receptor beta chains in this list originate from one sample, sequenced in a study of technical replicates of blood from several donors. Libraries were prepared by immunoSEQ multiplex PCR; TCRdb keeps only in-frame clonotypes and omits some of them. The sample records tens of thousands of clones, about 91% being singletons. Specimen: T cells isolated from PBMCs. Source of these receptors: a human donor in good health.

CDR3 in amino acids: CASSHPTGPSGGPPDTQYF. DNA for the CDR3: TGCGCCAGCAGCCATCCTACAGGGCCTAGCGGGGGCCCCCCAGATACGCAGTATTTT. The rearrangement links TRBV4-1 to TRBJ2-3, with 10 bases that match TRBD2. Germline CDR1 MGHRA, CDR2 YSYEKL. The CDR3 has 19 amino acids. V dropped 3 bases and J dropped 4; count of bases not matched to a gene: 16.

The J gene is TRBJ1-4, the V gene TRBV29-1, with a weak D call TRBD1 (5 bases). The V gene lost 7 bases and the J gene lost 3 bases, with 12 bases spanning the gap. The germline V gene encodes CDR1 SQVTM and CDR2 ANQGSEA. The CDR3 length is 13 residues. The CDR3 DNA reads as TGCAGCGCCCGTGGGGGGTCTAATGAAAAACTGTTTTTT. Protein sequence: CSARGGSNEKLFF.

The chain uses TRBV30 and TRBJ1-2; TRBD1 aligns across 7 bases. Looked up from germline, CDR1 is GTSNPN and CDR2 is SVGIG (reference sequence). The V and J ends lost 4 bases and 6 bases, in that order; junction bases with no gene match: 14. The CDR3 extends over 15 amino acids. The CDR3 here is CAWTDRALVVNGYTF. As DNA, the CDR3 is TGTGCCTGGACCGACAGGGCGTTGGTGGTGAATGGCTACACCTTC.

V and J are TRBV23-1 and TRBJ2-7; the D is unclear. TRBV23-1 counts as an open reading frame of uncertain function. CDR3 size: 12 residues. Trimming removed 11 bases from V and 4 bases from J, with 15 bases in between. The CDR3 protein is CAPYSRWYEQYF. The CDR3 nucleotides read TGCGCCCCCTACTCACGATGGTACGAGCAGTACTTC.

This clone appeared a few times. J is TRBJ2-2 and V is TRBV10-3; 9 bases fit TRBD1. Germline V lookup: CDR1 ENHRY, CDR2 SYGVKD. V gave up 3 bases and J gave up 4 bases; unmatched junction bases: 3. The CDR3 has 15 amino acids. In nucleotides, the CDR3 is TGTGCCATCAGTGATACAGGGGGCCCCACCGGGGAGCTGTTTTTT. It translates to CAISDTGGPTGELFF.

This chain's CDR3 is CASSPERGVSTDTQYF. CDR3 coding DNA: TGCGCCAGCAGCCCGGAGCGGGGGGTTTCAACAGATACGCAGTATTTT. The chain is built from TRBV5-1 and TRBJ2-3; 9 nucleotides align to TRBD2. Germline V gene lookup returns CDR1 SGHRS and CDR2 YFSETQ. The ends lost 4 bases at V and 3 bases at J; junction bases unmatched: 9. This CDR3 comprises 16 residues.

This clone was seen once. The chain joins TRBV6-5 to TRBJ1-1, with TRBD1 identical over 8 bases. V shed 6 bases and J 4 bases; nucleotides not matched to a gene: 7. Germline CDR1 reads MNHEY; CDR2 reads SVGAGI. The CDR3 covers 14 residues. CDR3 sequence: CASRERTGPTEAFF. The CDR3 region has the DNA TGTGCCAGCAGGGAAAGGACAGGGCCCACTGAAGCTTTCTTT.

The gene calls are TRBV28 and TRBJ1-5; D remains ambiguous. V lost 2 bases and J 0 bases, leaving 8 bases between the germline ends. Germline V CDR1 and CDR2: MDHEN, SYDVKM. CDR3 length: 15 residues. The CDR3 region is CASSLIGNSNQPQHF. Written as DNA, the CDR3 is TGTGCCAGCAGTTTAATCGGTAATAGCAATCAGCCCCAGCATTTT. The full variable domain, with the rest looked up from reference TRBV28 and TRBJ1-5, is DVKVTQSSRYLVKRTGEKVFLECVQDMDHENMFWYRQDPGLGLRLIYFSYDVKMKEKGDIPEGYSVSREKKERFSLILESASTNQTSMYLCASSLIGNSNQPQHFGDGTRLSIL.

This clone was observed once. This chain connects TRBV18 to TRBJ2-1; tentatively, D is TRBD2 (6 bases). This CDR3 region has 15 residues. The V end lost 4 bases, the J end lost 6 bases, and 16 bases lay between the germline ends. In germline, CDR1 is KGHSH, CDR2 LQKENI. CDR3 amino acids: CASSRSGLSGNEQFF. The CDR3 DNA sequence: TGTGCCAGCTCACGATCGGGACTTTCCGGCAATGAGCAGTTCTTC.

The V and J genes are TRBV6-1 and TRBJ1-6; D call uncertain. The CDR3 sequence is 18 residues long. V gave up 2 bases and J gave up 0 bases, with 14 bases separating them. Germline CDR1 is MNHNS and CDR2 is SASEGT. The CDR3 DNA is TGTGCCAGCAGTGAAAGGCGTCTGGGGAGCTCCTATAATTCACCCCTCCACTTT. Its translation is CASSERRLGSSYNSPLHF.

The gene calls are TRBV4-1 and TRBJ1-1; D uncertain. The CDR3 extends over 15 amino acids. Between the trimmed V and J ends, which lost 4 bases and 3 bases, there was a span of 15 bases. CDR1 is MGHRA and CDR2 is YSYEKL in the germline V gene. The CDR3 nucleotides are TGCGCCAGCAGCCCACACCTATTCGGGGACACTGAAGCTTTCTTT. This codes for CASSPHLFGDTEAFF.

The CDR3 DNA is TGTGCCAGCAGCTTAACAGGGGCCCCCAACTATGGCTACACCTTC. As protein: CASSLTGAPNYGYTF. This sequence joins TRBV5-4 and TRBJ1-2; 7 positions agree with TRBD1. The length of the CDR3 is 15 residues. The V gene end was trimmed by 2 bases and the J gene end by 2 bases; junction bases not matched to a gene: 6. Germline V CDR1 and CDR2: SGHNT, YYREEE (reference sequence).

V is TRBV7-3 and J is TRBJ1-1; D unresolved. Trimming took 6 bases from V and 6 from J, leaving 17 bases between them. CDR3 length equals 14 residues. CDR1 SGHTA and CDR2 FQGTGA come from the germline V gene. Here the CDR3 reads CASRPQFSVAEAFF. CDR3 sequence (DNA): TGTGCCAGCAGGCCACAGTTTTCAGTGGCTGAAGCTTTCTTT.

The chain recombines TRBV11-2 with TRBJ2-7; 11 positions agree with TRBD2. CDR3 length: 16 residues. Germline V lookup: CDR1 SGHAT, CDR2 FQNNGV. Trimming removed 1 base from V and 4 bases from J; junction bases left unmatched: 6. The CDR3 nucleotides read TGTGCCAGCAGCTTAGCCGGGACTAGCGGCTTTTACGAGCAGTACTTC. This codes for CASSLAGTSGFYEQYF.

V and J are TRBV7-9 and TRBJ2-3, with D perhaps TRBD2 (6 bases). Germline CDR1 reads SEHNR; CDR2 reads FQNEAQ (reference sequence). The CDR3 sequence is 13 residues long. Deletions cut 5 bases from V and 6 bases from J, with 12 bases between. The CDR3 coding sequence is TGTGCCAGCAGCCCAGATGCGGGGGATACGCAGTATTTT. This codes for CASSPDAGDTQYF.